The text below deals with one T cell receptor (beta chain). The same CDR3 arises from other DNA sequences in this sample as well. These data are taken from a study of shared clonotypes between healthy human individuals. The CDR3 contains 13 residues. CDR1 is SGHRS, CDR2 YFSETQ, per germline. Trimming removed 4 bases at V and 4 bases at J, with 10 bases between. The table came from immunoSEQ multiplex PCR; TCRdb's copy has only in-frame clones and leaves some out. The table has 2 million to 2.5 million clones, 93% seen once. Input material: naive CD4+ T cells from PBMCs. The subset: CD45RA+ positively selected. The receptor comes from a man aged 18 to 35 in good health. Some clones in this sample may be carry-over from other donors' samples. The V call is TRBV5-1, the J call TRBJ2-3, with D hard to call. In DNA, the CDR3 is TGCGCCAGCAGCCTAGGAGTCTCAGATACGCAGTATTTT. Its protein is CASSLGVSDTQYF.